This TCR beta chain was captured in a study of blood T cell repertoires in COVID-19. In the study overall: Italy, Spain and the United States were the sources of the convalescent and acute COVID-19 samples. T cells, B-cell-depleted T cells, or PBMCs provided the cDNA or gDNA that served as material.

In the authors' workflow: Estimates of nucleated cell counts were drawn from the amplification of reference gene primers. The data were produced by immunoSEQ multiplex PCR, yet TCRdb's version contains in-frame clones alone and is incomplete. The V and J calls and clone size were taken over from that table, and D and trimming were inferred from the DNA. The sample has roughly 220,000 clones; around 81% are singletons. The CDR3 totals 15 residues. Germline V lookup: CDR1 LGHDT, CDR2 YNNKEL (reference sequence). V dropped 3 bases and J dropped 0 bases, with 10 bases sitting between them. This sequence joins TRBV3-1 (or the pseudogene TRBV3-2) and TRBJ2-3, with a weak D call TRBD2 (5 bases). The receptor's source is a woman in her sixties with acute or convalescent COVID-19. Sequences were obtained from peripheral blood. This CDR3 reads CASSQGRTSTDTQYF. DNA for the CDR3: TGTGCCAGCAGCCAGGGTAGGACTAGCACAGATACGCAGTATTTT.